The 19 T cell receptor beta chains below all came from one sample that was sequenced in a study of blood T cell repertoires in COVID-19. Generated by immunoSEQ multiplex PCR, the TCRdb table keeps only in-frame clones and is missing some. The data contain over 150,000 clones, roughly 72% of them singletons. Sample: peripheral blood. All receptors derive from a woman aged 80 or over with acute or convalescent COVID-19.

The genes are TRBV29-1 and TRBJ1-2; TRBD1 agrees at 7 bases. Germline CDR1 is SQVTM and CDR2 is ANQGSEA. V trimming: 7 bases; J trimming: 7 bases; junction bases outside the gene matches: 9. This CDR3 spans 12 amino acids. CDR3: CSAGQEELGYTF. The CDR3 region has the DNA TGCAGCGCAGGACAGGAAGAACTTGGCTACACCTTC.

The chain links TRBV18 to TRBJ1-3; D is perhaps TRBD1 (6 bases). Trimming left V 3 bases short and J 2 bases short, with 14 bases between. Germline V gene data show CDR1 as KGHSH and CDR2 as LQKENI. The CDR3 runs 16 residues. CDR3 in DNA: TGTGCCAGCTCACCCCGACAGGAATTAACTGGAAACACCATATATTTT. Protein product: CASSPRQELTGNTIYF. The entire variable domain, with the rest obtained from reference TRBV18 and TRBJ1-3, is as follows: NAGVMQNPRHLVRRRGQEARLRCSPMKGHSHVYWYRQLPEEGLKFMVYLQKENIIDESGMPKERFSAEFPKEGPSILRIQQVVRGDSAAYFCASSPRQELTGNTIYFGEGSWLTVV.

The chain joins TRBV10-1 to TRBJ1-6; D gene ambiguous. There are 17 residues in the CDR3. V dropped 2 bases and J dropped 0 bases, with 11 bases sitting between them. Per germline, CDR1 WNHNN and CDR2 SYGVQD (reference sequence). The CDR3 nucleotides are TGCGCCAGCAGTGAGGCCGGAGGGAGCTCCTATAATTCACCCCTCCACTTT. Translating gives CASSEAGGSSYNSPLHF.

The chain links TRBV7-3 to TRBJ2-3; D may be TRBD1 (6 bases). Deletions cut 5 bases from V and 4 bases from J, with 13 bases between. Germline CDR1 reads SGHTA; CDR2 reads FQGTGA. The CDR3 loop spans 14 amino acids. The CDR3 sequence: CASSLGQIPDTQYF. DNA of the CDR3: TGTGCCAGCAGCCTAGGACAGATCCCAGATACGCAGTATTTT.

The chain has TRBV5-1 and TRBJ2-7, with TRBD2 identical over 12 bases. V shed 2 bases, J shed 2 bases, and the junction held 11 bases outside the gene matches. The CDR3 has 18 residues. CDR1 is SGHRS and CDR2 is YFSETQ in the germline V gene. The CDR3 DNA reads TGCGCCAGCAGCTTCCCGACTAGCGGGAGCGCTCCAACCTACGAGCAGTACTTC. This sequence encodes CASSFPTSGSAPTYEQYF.

The chain uses TRBV27 and TRBJ1-6; D not resolved. CDR1 and CDR2 (germline): MNHEY, SMNVEV (reference sequence). The CDR3 extends over 18 amino acids. The germline V and J ends were trimmed by 2 bases and 0 bases, with 14 bases remaining between them. CDR3 nucleotides: TGTGCCAGCAGTTTAAAACAGCCGATTAGCTCCTATAATTCACCCCTCCACTTT. Translating it yields CASSLKQPISSYNSPLHF.

This clone appeared once. This chain uses TRBV21-1 with TRBJ2-7; the table's D call, TRBD1, has no DNA check behind it. TRBV21-1 is a recognized pseudogene. The CDR3 extends over 17 amino acids. Here the CDR3 reads CASSNIGDRGQSYEQYF. The CDR3 DNA reads as TGTGCCAGCAGCAACATTGGTGACAGGGGCCAGTCCTACGAGCAGTACTTC.

This rearrangement joins TRBV5-1 to TRBJ2-5, with 11 bases identical to TRBD1. The CDR3 contains 17 residues. Looked up from germline, CDR1 is SGHRS and CDR2 is YFSETQ. The V gene end was trimmed by 2 bases and the J gene end by 1 base; junction bases not matched to a gene: 7. The CDR3 protein is CASSLPSGTGGQETQYF. The CDR3 DNA is TGCGCCAGCAGCTTACCTTCCGGGACAGGGGGCCAAGAGACCCAGTACTTC.

The V and J genes are TRBV7-6 and TRBJ1-2, with 11 bases matching TRBD1. J lost 6 bases, V lost 5 bases, and 11 bases had no gene match. Germline-derived CDR1 and CDR2 are SGHVS and FNYEAQ. This CDR3 spans 16 amino acids. The CDR3 sequence is CASSQQSPGQGDGYTF. In DNA form, the CDR3 reads TGTGCCAGCAGCCAACAATCGCCGGGACAGGGGGATGGCTACACCTTC.

This clone was recorded once. The chain has TRBV27 and TRBJ1-5, with 10 nucleotides matching TRBD1. Unmatched junction bases numbered 10, after V lost 5 bases and J lost 6 bases. Per germline, CDR1 MNHEY and CDR2 SMNVEV (reference sequence). The CDR3 is 16 amino acids. The CDR3 DNA reads TGTGCCAGCAGTCCCGGGACAGGGGCCTGGCGTCAGCCCCAGCATTTT. Translation: CASSPGTGAWRQPQHF.

The rearrangement uses TRBV5-4 and TRBJ1-1; possible D gene TRBD1, 5 bases. The V gene's germline CDR1 is SGHNT and CDR2 YYREEE (reference sequence). Trimming cost V 1 base and J 8 bases, with 18 bases left between them. The CDR3 is 15 residues long. CDR3 in amino acids: CASSLWGRGLPEAFF. The CDR3 coding sequence is TGTGCCAGCAGCTTGTGGGGGAGGGGACTCCCCGAAGCTTTCTTT.

The chain carries TRBV5-1 and TRBJ2-7; 9 nucleotides agree with TRBD2. V dropped 5 bases and J dropped 4; count of bases not matched to a gene: 10. The CDR3 is 15 amino acids. Germline V gene data show CDR1 as SGHRS and CDR2 as YFSETQ. CDR3 residues: CASRREPSGAYEQYF. CDR3 DNA sequence: TGCGCCAGCAGGAGGGAGCCTAGCGGGGCTTACGAGCAGTACTTC.

In nucleotides, the CDR3 is TGTGCCAGCAGCTCCGTCCAGGCCCAGGAGACCCAGTACTTC. Translated, it gives CASSSVQAQETQYF. This chain joins TRBV7-2 and TRBJ2-5; D unresolved. Germline values: CDR1 SGHTA, CDR2 FQGNSA. This CDR3 region has 14 residues. V lost 4 bases and J 5 bases, leaving 14 bases between the germline ends.

The chain links TRBV2 to TRBJ2-2; 7 bases match TRBD2. The CDR3 sequence is 17 residues long. V gave up 6 bases and J gave up 3 bases; unmatched junction bases: 13. CDR1 and CDR2 (germline): SNHLY, FYNNEI. The DNA for the CDR3 is TGTGCCAGCAGAGGAGGTAGGGGAAGCGGGGACACCGGGGAGCTGTTTTTT. It yields the protein CASRGGRGSGDTGELFF.

DNA of the CDR3: TGTGCCAGCAGCCCCAGGGGAGAAACCGGGGAGCTGTTTTTT. Residues: CASSPRGETGELFF. This rearrangement joins TRBV3-1 (or the pseudogene TRBV3-2) to TRBJ2-2, with D possibly matching TRBD1 (6 bases). Germline CDR1 is LGHDT and CDR2 is YNNKEL (reference sequence). V was cut by 4 bases and J by 5 bases, with 11 bases left in between. The CDR3 spans 14 residues.

The gene calls are TRBV6-5 and TRBJ1-2; D is possibly TRBD1 (6 bases). Trimming left V 6 bases short and J 0 bases short, with 14 bases between. Germline V gene lookup returns CDR1 MNHEY and CDR2 SVGAGI. The CDR3 runs 15 residues. CDR3 amino acids: CASSFSTGTNYGYTF. The CDR3, as DNA: TGTGCCAGCAGCTTTTCCACAGGGACTAACTATGGCTACACCTTC.

Only one count was recorded for this clone. The chain is built from TRBV7-2 and TRBJ1-1; D perhaps matches TRBD1 (6 bases). Germline V gene lookup returns CDR1 SGHTA and CDR2 FQGNSA. Trimming pared 5 bases from V and 4 bases from J, leaving 26 bases between. The CDR3 covers 18 residues. The CDR3 sequence is CASSQSGGAGSLSTEAFF. The CDR3 coding sequence is TGTGCCAGCAGCCAAAGCGGGGGGGCAGGGTCCCTTAGCACTGAAGCTTTCTTT.

To note about this clone: The same CDR3 also results from other DNA sequences found in this sample. The V and J genes are TRBV18 and TRBJ1-3; 7 nucleotides align to TRBD1. J gave up 4 bases and V 4 bases, and 4 bases lay outside the gene matches. The length of the CDR3 is 14 residues. Germline V gene sequence: CDR1 KGHSH, CDR2 LQKENI. The CDR3 bases are TGTGCCAGCTCACAGGGGGCGCCAGGAAACACCATATATTTT. Its translation: CASSQGAPGNTIYF. Filled out from reference TRBV18 and TRBJ1-3, the complete variable domain reads NAGVMQNPRHLVRRRGQEARLRCSPMKGHSHVYWYRQLPEEGLKFMVYLQKENIIDESGMPKERFSAEFPKEGPSILRIQQVVRGDSAAYFCASSQGAPGNTIYFGEGSWLTVV.

The gene calls are TRBV7-2 and TRBJ1-6; no clear D. This CDR3 comprises 13 residues. CDR1 is SGHTA, CDR2 FQGNSA, per germline. Deletions cut 1 base from V and 9 bases from J, with 7 bases between. The CDR3 is CASSLVQLSPLHF. In nucleotides, the CDR3 is TGTGCCAGCAGCTTAGTACAGCTTTCACCCCTCCACTTT.